What follows are 10 T cell receptor beta chains derived from one specimen sequenced in a study of cytomegalovirus exposure and HLA in healthy donors. With 60 Vbeta and 13 Jbeta primers, the PCR was carried out. The table came from immunoSEQ multiplex PCR; TCRdb's copy has only in-frame clones and leaves some out. This sample has about 130,000 clones; 65% to 90% occur once, and the top ten carry roughly 1.2%. Source material: PBMCs. The origin of the receptors is a girl aged 2-10 years in good health and CMV-seronegative.

V usage is TRBV10-1 and J usage is TRBJ2-1; 7 positions agree with TRBD2. Trimming at V came to 0 bases and at J to 0 bases, leaving 2 bases not matched to a gene. The CDR3 sequence is 16 residues long. Germline lookup yields CDR1 WNHNN and CDR2 SYGVQD (reference sequence). CDR3 sequence: CASSESGGSSYNEQFF. The DNA for the CDR3 is TGCGCCAGCAGTGAGTCGGGCGGGAGCTCCTACAATGAGCAGTTCTTC.

This clone was counted once. V gene TRBV7-3 combines with J gene TRBJ2-1; tentatively, D is TRBD2 (6 bases). The CDR3 runs 16 residues. Trimming left V 1 base short and J 10 bases short, with 20 bases between. CDR1 and CDR2 from the germline V gene are SGHTA and FQGTGA. The DNA of the CDR3 is TGTGCCAGCAGCTTAAGGGGAACGGGAGCCCCAGGGGAGCAGTTCTTC. Translated, it gives CASSLRGTGAPGEQFF. Drawing the rest from reference TRBV7-3 and TRBJ2-1, the complete variable domain is GAGVSQTPSNKVTEKGKYVELRCDPISGHTALYWYRQSLGQGPEFLIYFQGTGAADDSGLPNDRFFAVRPEGSVSTLKIQRTERGDSAVYLCASSLRGTGAPGEQFFGPGTRLTVL.

The rearrangement links TRBV27 to TRBJ1-2, with a possible D match to TRBD1 (6 bases). The germline V gene encodes CDR1 MNHEY and CDR2 SMNVEV (reference sequence). The ends were cut back, 4 bases at V and 7 bases at J, with 10 bases in the middle. The CDR3 is made up of 12 amino acids. CDR3 DNA: TGTGCCAGCAGTTCAGGGGCTCGTGGCTACACCTTC. Its translation is CASSSGARGYTF.

J is TRBJ2-5 and V is TRBV4-2, with a tentative D call TRBD1 (5 bases). The V and J ends lost 2 bases and 2 bases respectively, with 9 bases between them. Germline V gives CDR1 LGHNA, CDR2 YNFKEQ. CDR3 length: 14 residues. The CDR3 nucleotides are TGTGCCAGCAGCCAACTTGGGGCACAAGAGACCCAGTACTTC. Its translation: CASSQLGAQETQYF.

The chain employs TRBV6-1 and TRBJ1-2; D perhaps matches TRBD1 (5 bases). CDR1 is MNHNS, CDR2 SASEGT, per germline. The CDR3 covers 13 residues. As DNA, the CDR3 is TGTGCACTGGGTTCGGGGGTTCTTGGAGGCTACACCTTC. Translating gives CALGSGVLGGYTF.

The J gene is TRBJ2-6, the V gene TRBV7-9, with 8 nucleotides matching TRBD1. The CDR3 has 19 amino acids. V shed 5 bases, J shed 4 bases, and the junction held 16 bases outside the gene matches. Germline-derived CDR1 and CDR2 are SEHNR and FQNEAQ (reference sequence). For the CDR3, the DNA is TGTGCCAGCAGCGCCTACAGGGGGACCTACCTTTGGGGGGCCAACGTCCTGACTTTC. Residues: CASSAYRGTYLWGANVLTF. The complete variable domain, with remaining parts taken from reference TRBV7-9 and TRBJ2-6, reads DTGVSQNPRHKITKRGQNVTFRCDPISEHNRLYWYRQTLGQGPEFLTYFQNEAQLEKSRLLSDRFSAERPKGSFSTLEIQRTEQGDSAMYLCASSAYRGTYLWGANVLTFGAGSRLTVL.

This sequence joins TRBV7-9 and TRBJ2-5; perhaps TRBD1 as D (5 bases). The J call may be in error: the DNA end matches TRBJ2-7 better. The CDR3 extends over 15 amino acids. CDR1 SEHNR and CDR2 FQNEAQ come from the germline V gene (reference sequence). CDR3 in amino acids: CASSRGLAGPYEQYF. The CDR3 nucleotides are TGTGCCAGCAGCAGGGGCCTGGCAGGGCCCTACGAGCAGTACTTC.

This chain connects TRBV6-1 to TRBJ1-1, with D unclear. With 5 bases removed from V and 3 bases from J, the gap between germline ends came to 10 bases. CDR1 is MNHNS and CDR2 is SASEGT in the germline V gene. This CDR3 spans 13 amino acids. The DNA for the CDR3 is TGTGCCAGCAGTCTAACAGTGTACACTGAAGCTTTCTTT. It specifies CASSLTVYTEAFF.

The CDR3 DNA reads TGTGCCAGCAGTCCATCGGGGGGGAACACAGATACGCAGTATTTT. Residues: CASSPSGGNTDTQYF. The chain carries TRBV7-8 and TRBJ2-3; 8 bases are shared with TRBD2. From germline, CDR1 is SGHVS and CDR2 FQNEAQ. This CDR3 contains 15 residues. With V trimmed by 6 bases and J by 2 bases, 7 bases remained unmatched. Filled out from reference TRBV7-8 and TRBJ2-3, the complete variable domain reads GAGVSQSPRYKVAKRGQDVALRCDPISGHVSLFWYQQALGQGPEFLTYFQNEAQLDKSGLPSDRFFAERPEGSVSTLKIQRTQQEDSAVYLCASSPSGGNTDTQYFGPGTRLTVL.

The chain carries TRBV5-4 and TRBJ1-1; 8 bases are shared with TRBD1. J was trimmed by 3 bases and V by 4 bases; bases with no gene match: 8. CDR1 is SGHNT, CDR2 YYREEE, per germline (reference sequence). This CDR3 region has 15 residues. CDR3 nucleotide sequence: TGTGCCAGCAGCAAAAATCGACAGGGGCACACTGAAGCTTTCTTT. It specifies CASSKNRQGHTEAFF.